These T cell receptor beta chains were read from a single sample in a study of T cell responses to AZD1222 COVID-19 vaccine. Measured with immunoSEQ multiplex PCR; TCRdb has only the in-frame clones, and not every one. The repertoire consists of tens of thousands of clones, with about 91% occurring once and the leading ten covering approximately 5.6%. The specimen comprised peripheral blood, sampled on day 0 of AZD1222 vaccination. The receptors come from an adult in good health. Both conserved end residues are part of each CDR3. The order of the fields is CDR3 length, V gene, D gene, J gene, clone size, CDR3 DNA, CDR3 protein. D genes are given only for firm matches. Clone sizes are given selectively: once, few, many, or a class where the clone is expanded.

CDR3 length: 15
V gene: TRBV28
D gene: NA
J gene: TRBJ2-4
clone size: NA
CDR3 DNA: TGTGCCAGCGAGGGGGGGGCTGGAGCCAAAAACATTCAGTACTTC
CDR3 protein: CASEGGAGAKNIQYF

CDR3 length: 13
V gene: TRBV10-1
D gene: NA
J gene: TRBJ1-2
clone size: NA
CDR3 DNA: TGCGCCAGCAGTCCGGGGACTACATATGGCTACACCTTC
CDR3 protein: CASSPGTTYGYTF

CDR3 length: 15
V gene: TRBV28
D gene: NA
J gene: TRBJ1-2
clone size: NA
CDR3 DNA: TGTGCCAGCAGCCTCGGGGCCACCCAGATCTATGGCTACACCTTC
CDR3 protein: CASSLGATQIYGYTF

CDR3 length: 15
V gene: TRBV11-3
D gene: NA
J gene: TRBJ2-5
clone size: NA
CDR3 DNA: TGTGCCAGCAGCTTAGGGACCACGGTCGGAGAGACCCAGTACTTC
CDR3 protein: CASSLGTTVGETQYF

CDR3 length: 12
V gene: TRBV2
D gene: TRBD1
J gene: TRBJ1-1
clone size: NA
CDR3 DNA: TGTGCCAACAGGGGACGGGCCACTGAAGCTTTCTTT
CDR3 protein: CANRGRATEAFF

CDR3 length: 12
V gene: TRBV2
D gene: NA
J gene: TRBJ2-5
clone size: NA
CDR3 DNA: TGTGCCAGCAGCAGGGACCGAGAGACCCAGTACTTC
CDR3 protein: CASSRDRETQYF

CDR3 length: 16
V gene: TRBV3-1/TRBV3-2
D gene: TRBD2
J gene: TRBJ2-1
clone size: NA
CDR3 DNA: TGTGCCAGCAGCCAAGCGGGTCTGCAGCGGGAGTCGTTTCAGTTCTTC
CDR3 protein: CASSQAGLQRESFQFF

CDR3 length: 14
V gene: TRBV19
D gene: NA
J gene: TRBJ2-1
clone size: NA
CDR3 DNA: TGTGCCAGTAGTATTAGTCGGGACCCCGGGGAGCAGTTCTTC
CDR3 protein: CASSISRDPGEQFF

CDR3 length: 14
V gene: TRBV24-1
D gene: NA
J gene: TRBJ1-1
clone size: once
CDR3 DNA: TGTGCCACCAGTGATCCGAAAAAGGACAGTCGAGCTTTCTTT
CDR3 protein: CATSDPKKDSRAFF

CDR3 length: 15
V gene: TRBV7-2
D gene: NA
J gene: TRBJ2-1
clone size: NA
CDR3 DNA: TGTGCCAGCAGCTTAGAAGCGAACGCGTACAATGAGCAGTTCTTC
CDR3 protein: CASSLEANAYNEQFF

CDR3 length: 13
V gene: TRBV6-2/TRBV6-3
D gene: TRBD1
J gene: TRBJ1-2
clone size: NA
CDR3 DNA: TGTGCCAGCAGCCGACAGGGGACCTATGGCTACACCTTC
CDR3 protein: CASSRQGTYGYTF

CDR3 length: 15
V gene: TRBV27
D gene: NA
J gene: TRBJ2-1
clone size: NA
CDR3 DNA: TGTGCCAGCAGTCGGGACGGTAGCTCCTACAATGAGCAGTTCTTC
CDR3 protein: CASSRDGSSYNEQFF

CDR3 length: 14
V gene: TRBV6-5
D gene: NA
J gene: TRBJ2-7
clone size: NA
CDR3 DNA: TGTGCCAGCAGTAAGGGACACCGCCTCTACGAGCAGTACTTC
CDR3 protein: CASSKGHRLYEQYF

CDR3 length: 14
V gene: TRBV11-3
D gene: NA
J gene: TRBJ2-1
clone size: NA
CDR3 DNA: TGTGCCAGCAGCCCTGGGGACTCCAACAATGAGCAGTTCTTC
CDR3 protein: CASSPGDSNNEQFF

CDR3 length: 13
V gene: TRBV10-3
D gene: NA
J gene: TRBJ2-1
clone size: NA
CDR3 DNA: TGTGCCATCAGTGAATTAGGTAACAATGAGCAGTTCTTC
CDR3 protein: CAISELGNNEQFF

CDR3 length: 14
V gene: TRBV5-1
D gene: NA
J gene: TRBJ2-3
clone size: NA
CDR3 DNA: TGCGCCAGCAGCTTGGGTGGAGGGGTAGATACGCAGTATTTT
CDR3 protein: CASSLGGGVDTQYF

CDR3 length: 15
V gene: TRBV9
D gene: NA
J gene: TRBJ2-2
clone size: NA
CDR3 DNA: TGTGCCAGCAGCGTAGTTGACAGTCGCACCGGGGAGCTGTTTTTT
CDR3 protein: CASSVVDSRTGELFF

CDR3 length: 12
V gene: TRBV5-1
D gene: TRBD1
J gene: TRBJ1-2
clone size: NA
CDR3 DNA: TGCGCCAGTAAACAGGGGAACGATGGCTACACCTTC
CDR3 protein: CASKQGNDGYTF

CDR3 length: 15
V gene: TRBV9
D gene: NA
J gene: TRBJ1-1
clone size: NA
CDR3 DNA: TGTGCCAGCAGCGCATCAGGACAGAGTTACACTGAAGCTTTCTTT
CDR3 protein: CASSASGQSYTEAFF

CDR3 length: 12
V gene: TRBV28
D gene: NA
J gene: TRBJ1-2
clone size: NA
CDR3 DNA: TGTGCCAGCAGTTTGCCCCAAGGGGGCTACACCTTC
CDR3 protein: CASSLPQGGYTF

CDR3 length: 17
V gene: TRBV7-3
D gene: NA
J gene: TRBJ2-1
clone size: NA
CDR3 DNA: TGTGCCAGCAGCTTAAATCCAGCGGCAAGCTCCTACAATGAGCAGTTCTTC
CDR3 protein: CASSLNPAASSYNEQFF

CDR3 length: 15
V gene: TRBV7-2
D gene: TRBD1
J gene: TRBJ2-7
clone size: NA
CDR3 DNA: TGTGCCAGCAGCTTGGGCGGGACAGGGGACTACGAGCAGTACTTC
CDR3 protein: CASSLGGTGDYEQYF

CDR3 length: 17
V gene: TRBV27
D gene: NA
J gene: TRBJ2-1
clone size: NA
CDR3 DNA: TGTGCCAGCAGTCGGAGACAGGACCTGAGCTCCTACAATGAGCAGTTCTTC
CDR3 protein: CASSRRQDLSSYNEQFF

CDR3 length: 14
V gene: TRBV9
D gene: NA
J gene: TRBJ2-4
clone size: NA
CDR3 DNA: TGTGCCAGCAGCGTGGGGACGGCCCGGAACATTCAGTACTTC
CDR3 protein: CASSVGTARNIQYF

CDR3 length: 15
V gene: TRBV9
D gene: TRBD1
J gene: TRBJ2-7
clone size: NA
CDR3 DNA: TGTGCCAGCAGCGTAGGGGGGACAGTTAACCACGAGCAGTACTTC
CDR3 protein: CASSVGGTVNHEQYF

CDR3 length: 16
V gene: TRBV5-4
D gene: NA
J gene: TRBJ2-7
clone size: NA
CDR3 DNA: TGTGCCAGCAGCCCAGTTCCGGGACATAACTCCTACGAGCAGTACTTC
CDR3 protein: CASSPVPGHNSYEQYF

CDR3 length: 15
V gene: TRBV28
D gene: NA
J gene: TRBJ2-1
clone size: NA
CDR3 DNA: TGTGCCAGCAGCACCCTCGGCGGCGGTTACAATGAGCAGTTCTTC
CDR3 protein: CASSTLGGGYNEQFF

CDR3 length: 19
V gene: TRBV6-2/TRBV6-3
D gene: TRBD2
J gene: TRBJ2-2
clone size: NA
CDR3 DNA: TGTGCCAGCAGTTACTCGCTTAGACTAGCGGGAGTCTACACCGGGGAGCTGTTTTTT
CDR3 protein: CASSYSLRLAGVYTGELFF

CDR3 length: 11
V gene: TRBV25-1
D gene: NA
J gene: TRBJ1-1
clone size: NA
CDR3 DNA: TGTGCCAGCAGGTCGAACACTGAAGCTTTCTTT
CDR3 protein: CASRSNTEAFF

CDR3 length: 16
V gene: TRBV5-4
D gene: TRBD2
J gene: TRBJ2-1
clone size: once
CDR3 DNA: TGTGCCAGCAGCTACTGGCTAGCGGGAGGGCTCGATGAGCAGTTCTTC
CDR3 protein: CASSYWLAGGLDEQFF

CDR3 length: 14
V gene: TRBV7-8
D gene: NA
J gene: TRBJ1-6
clone size: NA
CDR3 DNA: TGTGCCAGCAGCTTAGGGTCGAATAATTCACCCCTCCACTTT
CDR3 protein: CASSLGSNNSPLHF

CDR3 length: 17
V gene: TRBV18
D gene: TRBD1
J gene: TRBJ2-4
clone size: NA
CDR3 DNA: TGTGCCAGCTCACCAGCCGGGACAGGGTCGACCAAAAACATTCAGTACTTC
CDR3 protein: CASSPAGTGSTKNIQYF

CDR3 length: 14
V gene: TRBV6-5
D gene: NA
J gene: TRBJ1-4
clone size: NA
CDR3 DNA: TGTGCCAGCAGCCGCGCAGGGGCTAATGAAAAACTGTTTTTT
CDR3 protein: CASSRAGANEKLFF

CDR3 length: 16
V gene: TRBV5-1
D gene: TRBD2
J gene: TRBJ2-3
clone size: NA
CDR3 DNA: TGCGCCAGCAGCCGGATGACTAGCGGGGGGGACGATACGCAGTATTTT
CDR3 protein: CASSRMTSGGDDTQYF

CDR3 length: 18
V gene: TRBV18
D gene: TRBD2
J gene: TRBJ2-2
clone size: NA
CDR3 DNA: TGTGCCAGCTCACCATTAATGCCGGGACTAGGGAACACCGGGGAGCTGTTTTTT
CDR3 protein: CASSPLMPGLGNTGELFF

CDR3 length: 16
V gene: TRBV27
D gene: TRBD1
J gene: TRBJ2-7
clone size: NA
CDR3 DNA: TGTGCCAGCAGTTTAACTTACGGGACAGCGACCTACGAGCAGTACTTC
CDR3 protein: CASSLTYGTATYEQYF

CDR3 length: 15
V gene: TRBV28
D gene: NA
J gene: TRBJ2-7
clone size: NA
CDR3 DNA: TGTGCCAGCAGTTCCCTGGGGCAACGAGTGGACGAGCAGTACTTC
CDR3 protein: CASSSLGQRVDEQYF

CDR3 length: 14
V gene: TRBV18
D gene: NA
J gene: TRBJ2-1
clone size: NA
CDR3 DNA: TGTGCCAGCTCACCACCTGTAGTGGACAATGAGCAGTTCTTC
CDR3 protein: CASSPPVVDNEQFF

CDR3 length: 18
V gene: TRBV28
D gene: TRBD2
J gene: TRBJ2-7
clone size: NA
CDR3 DNA: TGTGCCAGCAGTTTCCTCTTTGGGACTAGCGGGAGAAGGTACGAGCAGTACTTC
CDR3 protein: CASSFLFGTSGRRYEQYF

CDR3 length: 15
V gene: TRBV5-1
D gene: NA
J gene: TRBJ2-1
clone size: NA
CDR3 DNA: TGCGCCAGCAGCTTGATGGGGTTGCCCTACAATGAGCAGTTCTTC
CDR3 protein: CASSLMGLPYNEQFF

CDR3 length: 13
V gene: TRBV30
D gene: NA
J gene: TRBJ2-7
clone size: few
CDR3 DNA: TGTGCCTGGAGTAGACAGGGAGCGGGCGAGCAGTACTTC
CDR3 protein: CAWSRQGAGEQYF

CDR3 length: 14
V gene: TRBV28
D gene: NA
J gene: TRBJ2-1
clone size: NA
CDR3 DNA: TGTGCCAGCAGGGAAATCGGGGTGGACAATGAGCAGTTCTTC
CDR3 protein: CASREIGVDNEQFF

CDR3 length: 14
V gene: TRBV28
D gene: NA
J gene: TRBJ2-1
clone size: NA
CDR3 DNA: TGTGCCAGCAGTTTAGGGGGCTCCTACAATGAGCAGTTCTTC
CDR3 protein: CASSLGGSYNEQFF

CDR3 length: 12
V gene: TRBV4-2
D gene: NA
J gene: TRBJ1-6
clone size: once
CDR3 DNA: TGTGCCAGCAGCTCTCCGACCGGGACTATCCACTTT
CDR3 protein: CASSSPTGTIHF

CDR3 length: 15
V gene: TRBV6-5
D gene: TRBD1
J gene: TRBJ1-6
clone size: NA
CDR3 DNA: TGTGCCAGCAGTATGACAGGGGCACTAAATTCACCCCTCCACTTT
CDR3 protein: CASSMTGALNSPLHF

CDR3 length: 16
V gene: TRBV29-1
D gene: NA
J gene: TRBJ2-2
clone size: NA
CDR3 DNA: TGCGTTTCGACAGGAGCCCAAACCGCGAACACCGGGGAGCTGTTTTTT
CDR3 protein: CVSTGAQTANTGELFF

CDR3 length: 15
V gene: TRBV7-9
D gene: TRBD2
J gene: TRBJ2-7
clone size: NA
CDR3 DNA: TGTGCCAGCAGCTTAGCAGCGGGAGGGCTCTACGAGCAGTACTTC
CDR3 protein: CASSLAAGGLYEQYF

CDR3 length: 13
V gene: TRBV3-1/TRBV3-2
D gene: NA
J gene: TRBJ2-7
clone size: NA
CDR3 DNA: TGTGCCAGCAGCCAAGGGGGCAGGGAGAAGCAGTACTTC
CDR3 protein: CASSQGGREKQYF

CDR3 length: 12
V gene: TRBV30
D gene: NA
J gene: TRBJ2-7
clone size: once
CDR3 DNA: TGTGCCTGGAGTCACCGGGCCTACGAGCAGTACTTC
CDR3 protein: CAWSHRAYEQYF

CDR3 length: 14
V gene: TRBV5-1
D gene: NA
J gene: TRBJ2-5
clone size: NA
CDR3 DNA: TGCGCCAGCAGCTCGCCGCAGGACGGAGAGACCCAGTACTTC
CDR3 protein: CASSSPQDGETQYF

CDR3 length: 13
V gene: TRBV7-2
D gene: NA
J gene: TRBJ1-5
clone size: NA
CDR3 DNA: TGTGCCAGCAGCTTAGACGAAGGGCAGCCCCAGCATTTT
CDR3 protein: CASSLDEGQPQHF

CDR3 length: 16
V gene: TRBV28
D gene: TRBD2
J gene: TRBJ2-7
clone size: NA
CDR3 DNA: TGTGCCAGCAGTGGGGGGGTAGCGGGAGGGCCGTTCGAGCAGTACTTC
CDR3 protein: CASSGGVAGGPFEQYF

CDR3 length: 16
V gene: TRBV5-1
D gene: NA
J gene: TRBJ2-7
clone size: once
CDR3 DNA: TGCGCCAGCAGCTTGTCCCCCGGGAGTGGATTTTACGAGCAGTACTTC
CDR3 protein: CASSLSPGSGFYEQYF

CDR3 length: 15
V gene: TRBV7-2
D gene: TRBD2
J gene: TRBJ2-7
clone size: NA
CDR3 DNA: TGTGCCAGCAGCTTAGGCGGGAGGCTATCCTACGAGCAGTACTTC
CDR3 protein: CASSLGGRLSYEQYF

CDR3 length: 14
V gene: TRBV19
D gene: NA
J gene: TRBJ2-1
clone size: NA
CDR3 DNA: TGTGCCAGTAGTATAGGTGCAGGTTACAATGAGCAGTTCTTC
CDR3 protein: CASSIGAGYNEQFF

CDR3 length: 16
V gene: TRBV4-1
D gene: TRBD1
J gene: TRBJ1-5
clone size: NA
CDR3 DNA: TGCGCCAGCAGCCCTTACCCTCAGGGGGCGGTTCAGCCCCAGCATTTT
CDR3 protein: CASSPYPQGAVQPQHF

CDR3 length: 17
V gene: TRBV28
D gene: NA
J gene: TRBJ2-2
clone size: NA
CDR3 DNA: TGTGCCAGCAGCTCGGGGTTTGGGCGGGAGAACACCGGGGAGCTGTTTTTT
CDR3 protein: CASSSGFGRENTGELFF

CDR3 length: 17
V gene: TRBV29-1
D gene: NA
J gene: TRBJ2-5
clone size: NA
CDR3 DNA: TGCAGCGTTGCACGCGGGGTATGGGACAGTGATCAAGAGACCCAGTACTTC
CDR3 protein: CSVARGVWDSDQETQYF

CDR3 length: 14
V gene: TRBV29-1
D gene: TRBD1
J gene: TRBJ2-7
clone size: NA
CDR3 DNA: TGCAGCATAAAACAGGGGGTGACCTCCTACGAGCAGTACTTC
CDR3 protein: CSIKQGVTSYEQYF

CDR3 length: 16
V gene: TRBV4-1
D gene: TRBD2
J gene: TRBJ2-7
clone size: NA
CDR3 DNA: TGCGCCAGCAGCCAAGACACCGGACTAGCATCTTACGAGCAGTACTTC
CDR3 protein: CASSQDTGLASYEQYF